The 25 T cell receptor beta chains below were found in one sample sequenced in a study of blood T cell repertoires in COVID-19. Produced via immunoSEQ multiplex PCR; TCRdb's table is partial and in-frame only. The sample has over 90,000 clones, roughly 87% seen once. Input material: peripheral blood. All receptors derive from a human donor in a cohort sampled during active COVID-19.

The chain couples TRBV7-3 to TRBJ2-3, with a possible D match to TRBD1 (6 bases). Trimming removed 4 bases at V and 6 bases at J, with 11 bases between. The CDR3 has 13 residues. The germline CDR1 and CDR2 sequences are SGHTA and FQGTGA. The CDR3 region is CASSSTGPDTQYF. As DNA, the CDR3 is TGTGCCAGCAGCTCGACAGGTCCCGATACGCAGTATTTT.

The V call is TRBV9, the J call TRBJ1-4; 8 nucleotides line up with TRBD1. The trim removed 3 bases at V and 2 bases at J, leaving 9 bases unmatched. The CDR3 is 17 amino acids. The V gene's germline CDR1 is SGDLS and CDR2 YYNGEE. The DNA for the CDR3 is TGTGCCAGCAGCGCAGGACAGGGCGCTCAGACTAATGAAAAACTGTTTTTT. Amino acids: CASSAGQGAQTNEKLFF.

Ten or more counts support this clone. The rearrangement uses TRBV5-1 and TRBJ1-2; D remains unclear. From germline, CDR1 is SGHRS and CDR2 YFSETQ. This CDR3 region has 14 residues. V was cut by 4 bases and J by 0 bases, with 10 bases left in between. As DNA, the CDR3 is TGCGCCAGCAGCCCTGAAAGAGCTAACTATGGCTACACCTTC. Encoded protein: CASSPERANYGYTF. The full variable domain, with the rest looked up from reference TRBV5-1 and TRBJ1-2, is KAGVTQTPRYLIKTRGQQVTLSCSPISGHRSVSWYQQTPGQGLQFLFEYFSETQRNKGNFPGRFSGRQFSNSRSEMNVSTLELGDSALYLCASSPERANYGYTFGSGTRLTVV.

J is TRBJ2-2 and V is TRBV7-2; 13 bases map to TRBD2. The J segment lost 3 bases and the V segment lost 1 base, leaving 8 bases of the junction unmatched. The CDR3 contains 19 residues. Per germline, CDR1 SGHTA and CDR2 FQGNSA. In DNA form, the CDR3 reads TGTGCCAGCAGCTTAGTTTGGACTAGCGGGGGAGGTGACACCGGGGAGCTGTTTTTT. Translating it yields CASSLVWTSGGGDTGELFF.

J is TRBJ2-5 and V is TRBV20-1, with TRBD2 identical over 7 bases. The CDR3 has 13 amino acids. CDR1 and CDR2 from the germline V gene are DFQATT and SNEGSKA (reference sequence). After removal of 3 bases from V and 4 bases from J, the junction contained 5 bases not matched to a gene. The CDR3 nucleotides are TGCAGTGCTAGTTGGCTAGCGGTAGAGACCCAGTACTTC. This encodes CSASWLAVETQYF.

The table lists this clone with a few counts. This rearrangement joins TRBV19 to TRBJ2-7; 7 nucleotides match TRBD1. V was clipped by 3 bases and J by 4 bases; unmatched bases: 3. The germline V gene encodes CDR1 LNHDA and CDR2 SQIVND (reference sequence). The CDR3 spans 13 residues. CDR3 sequence reads: CASSIMTGYEQYF. CDR3 bases: TGTGCCAGTAGTATCATGACAGGGTACGAGCAGTACTTC.

The chain links TRBV19 to TRBJ2-7, with 13 bases aligning to TRBD2. Per germline, CDR1 LNHDA and CDR2 SQIVND (reference sequence). The CDR3 sequence is 16 residues long. Losses at the gene ends were 5 bases for V and 2 bases for J; bases not matched to a gene: 6. This CDR3 is CASSVRTSGRTYEQYF. The CDR3 DNA reads TGTGCCAGTAGTGTCCGGACTAGCGGGAGAACCTACGAGCAGTACTTC.

This clone was observed once. This chain links TRBV5-4 with TRBJ1-1; D may be TRBD1 (5 bases). V was cut by 3 bases and J by 5 bases, with 14 bases left in between. Germline assignment: CDR1 SGHNT and CDR2 YYREEE (reference sequence). The CDR3 length is 14 residues. The CDR3 coding sequence is TGTGCCAGCAGCTACCTGGTGGAGGGGACTGAAGCTTTCTTT. It codes for CASSYLVEGTEAFF.

The J gene is TRBJ2-3, the V gene TRBV2, with unresolved D. Trimming took 2 bases from V and 0 from J, leaving 9 bases between them. CDR3 length equals 15 residues. Germline V CDR1 and CDR2: SNHLY, FYNNEI. The CDR3 region has the DNA TGTGCCAGCAGTGAACGCCTACCTAGCACAGATACGCAGTATTTT. Translating it yields CASSERLPSTDTQYF.

V usage is TRBV11-3 and J usage is TRBJ2-3; 12 positions agree with TRBD2. This CDR3 is 17 amino acids long. The germline gives CDR1 SGHNT, CDR2 YENEEA. V shed 5 bases and J 3 bases; nucleotides not matched to a gene: 9. The CDR3 DNA sequence: TGTGCCAGCAGCCTCTCTAGCGGGGGGGCCGGGACAGATACGCAGTATTTT. As protein: CASSLSSGGAGTDTQYF.

The chain is built from TRBV5-1 and TRBJ2-1, with a possible D match to TRBD2 (7 bases). The germline V gene has CDR1 SGHRS and CDR2 YFSETQ. The CDR3 is 15 residues long. V gave up 0 bases and J gave up 5 bases, with 12 bases separating them. In DNA, the CDR3 is TGCGCCAGCAGCTTGGGTCGGGGGGCGCACAATGAGCAGTTCTTC. It specifies CASSLGRGAHNEQFF. Based on the CDR3 plus reference TRBV5-1 and TRBJ2-1, the full variable domain is KAGVTQTPRYLIKTRGQQVTLSCSPISGHRSVSWYQQTPGQGLQFLFEYFSETQRNKGNFPGRFSGRQFSNSRSEMNVSTLELGDSALYLCASSLGRGAHNEQFFGPGTRLTVL.

The chain has TRBV29-1 and TRBJ2-1, with TRBD1 identical over 9 bases. The V and J ends lost 8 bases and 3 bases, in that order; junction bases with no gene match: 8. The CDR3 loop spans 14 amino acids. CDR1 and CDR2 (germline): SQVTM, ANQGSEA. Here the CDR3 reads CSTSTGGDYNEQFF. The CDR3 bases are TGCAGCACCTCGACAGGGGGGGACTACAATGAGCAGTTCTTC.

This rearrangement joins TRBV6-5 to TRBJ2-3; 7 bases are shared with TRBD1. Trimming cost V 0 bases and J 3 bases; bases outside gene matches: 3. This CDR3 has 15 residues. Germline assignment: CDR1 MNHEY and CDR2 SVGAGI. CDR3 nucleotides: TGTGCCAGCAGTTACTCAAGGGGGCGGACAGATACGCAGTATTTT. This encodes CASSYSRGRTDTQYF.

The gene calls are TRBV6-5 and TRBJ2-7, with 8 bases aligning to TRBD2. Germline CDR1 is MNHEY and CDR2 is SVGAGI. The CDR3 is 14 amino acids. The V segment lost 6 bases and the J segment 5 bases; nucleotides outside the gene matches: 9. The CDR3 DNA sequence: TGTGCCAGCAGCCCCCGGGAGGGGCTGCACGAGCAGTACTTC. It specifies CASSPREGLHEQYF.

This chain links TRBV5-6 with TRBJ2-7; D is possibly TRBD2 (5 bases). V was clipped by 1 base and J by 2 bases, with 10 bases between them. This CDR3 has 14 residues. CDR1 and CDR2 (germline): SGHDT, YYEEEE. The CDR3 nucleotides read TGTGCCAGCAGCTTGTTCGGGGTAACCTACGAGCAGTACTTC. Protein: CASSLFGVTYEQYF.

This clone was recorded once. The rearrangement joins TRBV6-5 to TRBJ2-2; no reliable D call. From germline, CDR1 is MNHEY and CDR2 SVGAGI. CDR3 length: 12 residues. Trimming removed 7 bases from V and 4 bases from J, with 7 bases in between. Here the CDR3 reads CASISLTGELFF. CDR3 bases: TGTGCCAGCATTTCCCTCACCGGGGAGCTGTTTTTT.

The rearrangement uses TRBV24-1 and TRBJ2-3; the D gene is possibly TRBD2 (6 bases). Germline assignment: CDR1 KGHDR and CDR2 SFDVKD. V gave up 1 base and J gave up 0 bases, with 10 bases separating them. The CDR3 extends over 16 amino acids. The CDR3 spells CATSDLAGTSTDTQYF. CDR3 DNA sequence: TGTGCCACCAGTGATTTAGCGGGCACTAGCACAGATACGCAGTATTTT.

The rearrangement joins TRBV11-2 to TRBJ2-1, with 10 positions matching TRBD1. CDR1 is SGHAT, CDR2 FQNNGV, per germline. Trimming took 5 bases from V and 3 from J; bases not matched to a gene: 7. This CDR3 spans 16 amino acids. Here the CDR3 reads CASSRLRDRGYNEQFF. In DNA, the CDR3 is TGTGCCAGCAGCCGGTTGAGGGACAGGGGCTACAATGAGCAGTTCTTC.

The V gene is TRBV28, the J gene TRBJ2-5; 9 bases match TRBD1. The CDR3 is 18 residues long. Germline CDR1 reads MDHEN; CDR2 reads SYDVKM. The ends lost 5 bases at V and 2 bases at J; junction bases unmatched: 15. Written as DNA, the CDR3 is TGTGCCAGCAGTCCTGCCCCCGGGACAGGGCTCTATCAAGAGACCCAGTACTTC. It codes for CASSPAPGTGLYQETQYF. The whole variable domain, filled in from reference TRBV28 and TRBJ2-5, reads DVKVTQSSRYLVKRTGEKVFLECVQDMDHENMFWYRQDPGLGLRLIYFSYDVKMKEKGDIPEGYSVSREKKERFSLILESASTNQTSMYLCASSPAPGTGLYQETQYFGPGTRLLVL.

This chain links TRBV7-9 with TRBJ2-7; 9 bases agree with TRBD2. CDR1 is SEHNR, CDR2 FQNEAQ, per germline (reference sequence). The CDR3 runs 15 residues. J was trimmed by 3 bases and V by 1 base; bases with no gene match: 4. In DNA form, the CDR3 reads TGTGCCAGCAGCTTAGTCCAGCGGGAGGTCTACGAGCAGTACTTC. Residues: CASSLVQREVYEQYF.

V usage is TRBV7-6 and J usage is TRBJ2-7; no reliable D call. V was pared by 1 base and J by 3 bases, with 10 bases between. The CDR3 length is 14 residues. Germline CDR1 and CDR2: SGHVS and FNYEAQ. This chain's CDR3 is CASSLVAASYEQYF. The CDR3 DNA follows: TGTGCCAGCAGCTTAGTCGCCGCGAGCTACGAGCAGTACTTC. Combining the CDR3 with reference TRBV7-6 and TRBJ2-7 gives the whole variable domain GAGVSQSPRYKVTKRGQDVALRCDPISGHVSLYWYRQALGQGPEFLTYFNYEAQQDKSGLPNDRFSAERPEGSISTLTIQRTEQRDSAMYRCASSLVAASYEQYFGPGTRLTVT.

V usage is TRBV3-1 (or the pseudogene TRBV3-2) and J usage is TRBJ2-7; 10 bases are a match to TRBD2. The V segment lost 4 bases and the J segment 3 bases; nucleotides outside the gene matches: 6. The CDR3 is 15 amino acids. Germline assignment: CDR1 LGHDT and CDR2 YNNKEL (reference sequence). This CDR3 is CASSRTLAGVYEQYF. CDR3 sequence (DNA): TGTGCCAGCAGCCGCACTCTAGCGGGAGTCTACGAGCAGTACTTC.

V usage is TRBV6-5 and J usage is TRBJ1-1; perhaps TRBD1 as D (5 bases). Germline lookup yields CDR1 MNHEY and CDR2 SVGAGI. CDR3 length: 13 amino acids. Trimming left V 8 bases short and J 8 bases short, with 18 bases between. As DNA, the CDR3 is TGTGCCAGCGGCGTGTTGGGGGGTGAGGAAGCTTTCTTT. Its translation is CASGVLGGEEAFF.

This clone has more than one count but fewer than ten. The rearrangement links TRBV29-1 to TRBJ2-2; tentatively, D is TRBD1 (6 bases). Germline V gene data show CDR1 as SQVTM and CDR2 as ANQGSEA. The CDR3 totals 15 residues. Trimming cost V 0 bases and J 5 bases, with 13 bases left between them. CDR3 residues: CSVEDLGGGTGELFF. For the CDR3, the DNA is TGCAGCGTTGAAGATCTTGGGGGCGGGACCGGGGAGCTGTTTTTT.

The rearrangement joins TRBV6-5 to TRBJ2-7; D is possibly TRBD2 (6 bases). The germline CDR1 and CDR2 sequences are MNHEY and SVGAGI. The CDR3 sequence is 14 residues long. Trimming left V 4 bases short and J 0 bases short, with 10 bases between. CDR3 sequence reads: CASSLAVGSYEQYF. As DNA, the CDR3 is TGTGCCAGCAGTTTAGCGGTCGGCTCCTACGAGCAGTACTTC.